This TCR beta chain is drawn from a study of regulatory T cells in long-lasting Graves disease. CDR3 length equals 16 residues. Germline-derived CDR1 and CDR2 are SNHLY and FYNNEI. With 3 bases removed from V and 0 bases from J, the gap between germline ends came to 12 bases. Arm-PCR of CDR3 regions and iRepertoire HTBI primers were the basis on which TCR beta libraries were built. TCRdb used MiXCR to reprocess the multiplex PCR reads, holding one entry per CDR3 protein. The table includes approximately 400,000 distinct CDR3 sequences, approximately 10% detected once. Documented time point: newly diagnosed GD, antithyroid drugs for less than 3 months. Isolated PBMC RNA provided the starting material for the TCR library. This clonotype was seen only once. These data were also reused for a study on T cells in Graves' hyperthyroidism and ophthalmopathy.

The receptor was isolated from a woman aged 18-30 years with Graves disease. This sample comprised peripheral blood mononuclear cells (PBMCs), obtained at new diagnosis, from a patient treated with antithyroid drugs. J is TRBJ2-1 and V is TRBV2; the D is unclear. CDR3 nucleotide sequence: TGTGCCAGCAGTGATCCAGGATCGAGCTCCTACAATGAGCAGTTCTTC. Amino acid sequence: CASSDPGSSSYNEQFF.